The source of this TCR beta chain is a study of T cells in Graves' hyperthyroidism and ophthalmopathy. Between the trimmed V and J ends, which lost 6 bases and 2 bases, there was a span of 13 bases. In germline, CDR1 is SNHLY, CDR2 FYNNEI. This CDR3 is 14 amino acids long. RNA transcripts served as the template for amplifying TCR beta CDR3 regions. Using the HTBI primer set, a first-round RT-PCR was run on the TCR CDR3. TCRdb re-called the multiplex PCR reads through MiXCR, storing one row per CDR3 protein. The table shows 650,000 to 700,000 distinct CDR3 sequences, with 15% to 20% occurring only once. This clonotype was found many times.

The source is a man over 45 with Graves' hyperthyroidism. The sequenced material came from blood. V is TRBV2 and J is TRBJ1-2, with TRBD1 as a possible D gene (5 bases). The CDR3 protein is CASSALQGNYGYTF. CDR3 DNA: TGTGCCAGCAGCGCCCTTCAGGGCAACTATGGCTACACCTTC. The full variable domain, completed using reference TRBV2 and TRBJ1-2, is EPEVTQTPSHQVTQMGQEVILRCVPISNHLYFYWYRQILGQKVEFLVSFYNNEISEKSEIFDDQFSVERPDGSNFTLKIRSTKLEDSAMYFCASSALQGNYGYTFGSGTRLTVV.